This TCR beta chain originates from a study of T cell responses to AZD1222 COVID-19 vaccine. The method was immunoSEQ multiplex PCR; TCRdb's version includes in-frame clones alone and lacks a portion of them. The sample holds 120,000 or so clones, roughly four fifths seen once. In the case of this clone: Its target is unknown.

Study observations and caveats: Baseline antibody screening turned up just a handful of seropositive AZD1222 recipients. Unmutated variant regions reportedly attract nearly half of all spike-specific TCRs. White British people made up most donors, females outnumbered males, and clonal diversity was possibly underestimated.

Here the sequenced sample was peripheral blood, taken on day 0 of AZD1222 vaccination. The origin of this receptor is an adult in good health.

The CDR3 is CASSLGTSGANTGELFF. CDR3 in DNA: TGTGCCAGCAGCTTGGGGACTAGCGGGGCCAACACCGGGGAGCTGTTTTTT. The V call is TRBV5-4, the J call TRBJ2-2; TRBD2 aligns across 12 bases. The CDR3 covers 17 residues. Germline-derived CDR1 and CDR2 are SGHNT and YYREEE (reference sequence). V lost 0 bases, J lost 2 bases, and 2 bases stayed unmatched. Complete variable domain (other parts from reference TRBV5-4 and TRBJ2-2): ETGVTQSPTHLIKTRGQQVTLRCSSQSGHNTVSWYQQALGQGPQFIFQYYREEENGRGNFPPRFSGLQFPNYSSELNVNALELDDSALYLCASSLGTSGANTGELFFGEGSRLTVL.